This TCR beta chain was captured by sequencing in a study of T cell changes during pregnancy in multiple sclerosis. Method: immunoSEQ multiplex PCR; TCRdb's copy keeps in-frame clones and lacks some. The table lists 95,000 to 110,000 clones, roughly 93% of them singletons. Germline CDR1 reads MDHEN; CDR2 reads SYDVKM. Trimming cost V 8 bases and J 0 bases, with 17 bases left between them. The CDR3 spans 15 residues. V usage is TRBV28 and J usage is TRBJ2-7; TRBD2 is a possible D gene (5 bases). The sequence was obtained from a female donor with multiple sclerosis, enrolled in a pregnancy study. Sample: peripheral blood, taken after pregnancy. The CDR3 DNA sequence: TGTGCCAGCTCGATAGGGAGCGGTCCCTCCTACGAGCAGTACTTC. It yields the protein CASSIGSGPSYEQYF.